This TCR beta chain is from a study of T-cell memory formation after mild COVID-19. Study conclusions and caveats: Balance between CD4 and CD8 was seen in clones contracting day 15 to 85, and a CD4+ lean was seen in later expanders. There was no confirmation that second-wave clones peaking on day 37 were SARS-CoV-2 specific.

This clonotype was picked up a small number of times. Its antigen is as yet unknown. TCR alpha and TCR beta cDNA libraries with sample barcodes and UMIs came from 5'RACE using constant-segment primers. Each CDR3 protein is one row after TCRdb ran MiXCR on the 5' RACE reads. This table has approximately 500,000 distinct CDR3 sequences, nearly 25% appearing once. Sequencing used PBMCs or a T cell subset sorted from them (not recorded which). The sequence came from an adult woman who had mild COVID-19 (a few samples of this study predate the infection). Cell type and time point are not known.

The CDR3 spells CASSESSGRASKQFF. In DNA, the CDR3 is TGTGCCAGCAGCGAGTCTAGCGGGAGGGCCTCCAAACAGTTCTTC. V and J are TRBV9 and TRBJ2-1; TRBD2 matches at 12 bases. Germline V gives CDR1 SGDLS, CDR2 YYNGEE. V shed 3 bases and J 13 bases; nucleotides not matched to a gene: 11. This CDR3 contains 15 residues.